This T cell receptor (beta chain) comes out of a study of OX40 agonist ivuxolimab in advanced cancers. Study-wide context: The patients got ivuxolimab, which is an agonistic anti-OX40 (CD134) antibody. From about 23 to 85 years was the age range, with a mean of around 54 years, and about 78% were male.

Overall study findings and caveats: Antigen specificity was not determined for the expanded peripheral T cells.

Points on this clone: The antigen is not known.

The CDR3 has 15 amino acids. With V trimmed by 6 bases and J by 4 bases, 11 bases remained unmatched. Germline V gives CDR1 MNHEY, CDR2 SVGAGI. Measured with immunoSEQ multiplex PCR; TCRdb has only the in-frame clones, and not every one. The repertoire has roughly 80,000 clones, around nine tenths of them found once; the top ten carry 0.32%. The sequencing here drew on CD4+ or CD8+ T cells sorted from blood, taken in a trial of the OX40 agonist ivuxolimab. This receptor was taken from an adult with an advanced solid tumor such as melanoma, head and neck, liver or kidney cancer. This chain connects TRBV6-5 to TRBJ1-1, with 7 bases that match TRBD1. The CDR3, as DNA: TGTGCCAGCAGATATAACAGGGGTTTTGGCACTGAAGCTTTCTTT. Residues: CASRYNRGFGTEAFF.